The 29 T cell receptor beta chains reported below all come from one sample, sequenced in a study of cytomegalovirus exposure and HLA in healthy donors. 60 Vbeta and 13 Jbeta primers were used in PCR. The data were produced by immunoSEQ multiplex PCR, yet TCRdb's version contains in-frame clones alone and is incomplete. In the table there are 60,000 to 90,000 clones, roughly 67% of which are singletons. The sequencing input was PBMCs. All receptors come from a man aged 35 to 55 in good health and CMV-seropositive.

This clone was detected only a few times. V gene TRBV10-3 combines with J gene TRBJ1-1; weak D call: TRBD1 (5 bases). The V and J ends lost 6 bases and 3 bases respectively, with 11 bases between them. The CDR3 is 13 amino acids. Germline V CDR1 and CDR2: ENHRY, SYGVKD. CDR3 sequence (DNA): TGTGCCATCAGCCATGACAGAGACACTGAAGCTTTCTTT. Protein product: CAISHDRDTEAFF.

This chain connects TRBV4-1 to TRBJ1-1; D possibly corresponds to TRBD1 (5 bases). Germline CDR1 MGHRA, CDR2 YSYEKL. This CDR3 comprises 17 residues. Trimming cost V 4 bases and J 1 base, with 19 bases left between them. CDR3 in DNA: TGCGCCAGCAGCCCCCCTAAGGGGCGCACTTCGAACACTGAAGCTTTCTTT. Translation: CASSPPKGRTSNTEAFF.

The V and J genes are TRBV29-1 and TRBJ1-5; D is undetermined. Trimming pared 6 bases from V and 4 bases from J, leaving 13 bases between. The length of the CDR3 is 13 residues. The germline V gene has CDR1 SQVTM and CDR2 ANQGSEA. For the CDR3, the DNA is TGCAGCGTGGCAGGTAATAGGAATCAGCCCCAGCATTTT. Its translation is CSVAGNRNQPQHF. Drawing the rest from reference TRBV29-1 and TRBJ1-5, the complete variable domain is SAVISQKPSRDICQRGTSLTIQCQVDSQVTMMFWYRQQPGQSLTLIATANQGSEATYESGFVIDKFPISRPNLTFSTLTVSNMSPEDSSIYLCSVAGNRNQPQHFGDGTRLSIL.

The chain combines TRBV11-2 with TRBJ2-1, with no clear D. CDR1 SGHAT and CDR2 FQNNGV come from the germline V gene. Trimming removed 1 base at V and 9 bases at J, with 4 bases between. The CDR3 contains 11 residues. CDR3: CASSLGGEQFF. DNA of the CDR3: TGTGCCAGCAGCTTAGGAGGTGAGCAGTTCTTC.

This chain uses TRBV7-6 with TRBJ2-2; D unclear. Trimming took off 5 bases at V and 0 bases at J, with 13 bases between the two ends. This CDR3 has 16 residues. Germline-derived CDR1 and CDR2 are SGHVS and FNYEAQ. CDR3 in DNA: TGTGCCAGCAGCCCCAGCCGGGTATCGAACACCGGGGAGCTGTTTTTT. Protein: CASSPSRVSNTGELFF. The entire variable domain, with the rest obtained from reference TRBV7-6 and TRBJ2-2, is as follows: GAGVSQSPRYKVTKRGQDVALRCDPISGHVSLYWYRQALGQGPEFLTYFNYEAQQDKSGLPNDRFSAERPEGSISTLTIQRTEQRDSAMYRCASSPSRVSNTGELFFGEGSRLTVL.

The chain recombines TRBV28 with TRBJ1-5; TRBD1 agrees at 9 bases. The CDR3 is 14 amino acids. V lost 4 bases and J lost 7; bases outside the gene matches: 5. Germline V lookup: CDR1 MDHEN, CDR2 SYDVKM. The CDR3 bases are TGTGCCAGCAGTTCGGGACAGGGCGCCCAGCCCCAGCATTTT. Protein product: CASSSGQGAQPQHF.

V is TRBV15 and J is TRBJ1-2, with D possibly TRBD1 on 6 matching bases. Trimming took off 4 bases at V and 0 bases at J, with 9 bases between the two ends. This CDR3 is 14 amino acids long. Germline CDR1 is LNHNV and CDR2 is YYDKDF (reference sequence). The DNA for the CDR3 is TGTGCCACCAGCATGGGGGCGACTAACTATGGCTACACCTTC. Protein product: CATSMGATNYGYTF.

V is TRBV7-2 and J is TRBJ2-7; TRBD1 is a possible D gene (6 bases). Germline lookup yields CDR1 SGHTA and CDR2 FQGNSA. V dropped 1 base and J dropped 5 bases, with 6 bases sitting between them. CDR3 size: 12 residues. CDR3 amino acids: CASSLDRDEQYF. The CDR3 region has the DNA TGTGCCAGCAGCTTAGACAGGGACGAGCAGTACTTC.

This clone appeared once. V usage is TRBV6-6 and J usage is TRBJ1-5, with 7 bases matching TRBD1. Germline V gene lookup returns CDR1 MNHNY and CDR2 SVGAGI (reference sequence). This CDR3 is 14 amino acids long. V shed 4 bases, J shed 5 bases, and the junction held 5 bases outside the gene matches. For the CDR3, the DNA is TGTGCCAGCAGTTCCGGACAGGCCGATCAGCCCCAGCATTTT. It encodes CASSSGQADQPQHF.

The chain combines TRBV4-3 with TRBJ1-2, with a possible D match to TRBD1 (6 bases). Trimming took off 0 bases at V and 4 bases at J, with 12 bases between the two ends. Germline loops: CDR1 LGHNA, CDR2 YSLEER. The CDR3 loop spans 15 amino acids. The CDR3 here is CASSQDRGEGYGYTF. The CDR3 DNA is TGCGCCAGCAGCCAAGACAGGGGAGAGGGCTATGGCTACACCTTC.

The chain links TRBV5-1 to TRBJ2-4, with D possibly being TRBD2 (7 bases). The CDR3 has 14 residues. V was cut by 7 bases and J by 8 bases, with 19 bases left in between. The V gene's germline CDR1 is SGHRS and CDR2 YFSETQ. In DNA form, the CDR3 reads TGCGCCAGCCGGTCGGGGGGCGCATTTGACATTCAGTACTTC. It codes for CASRSGGAFDIQYF.

The J gene is TRBJ1-2, the V gene TRBV7-9, with D hard to call. The CDR3 has 12 amino acids. Looked up from germline, CDR1 is SEHNR and CDR2 is FQNEAQ (reference sequence). V was shortened by 1 base and J by 9 bases, with 9 bases between the two germline ends. The CDR3 DNA is TGTGCCAGCAGCTTAGTCTCCAGAAGCTACACCTTC. Amino acid sequence: CASSLVSRSYTF.

This clone was observed a handful of times. V usage is TRBV6-1 and J usage is TRBJ2-2; TRBD1 is a possible D gene (5 bases). In germline, CDR1 is MNHNS, CDR2 SASEGT. The ends were cut back, 4 bases at V and 6 bases at J, with 9 bases in the middle. The CDR3 runs 13 residues. The CDR3 DNA reads as TGTGCCAGCAGTGGCGGACACCCCGGGGAGCTGTTTTTT. This translates into CASSGGHPGELFF.

There are a few counts of this clone. The CDR3 bases are TGTGCCAGTAGTATATCCGGGATTCAGAACACTGAAGCTTTCTTT. Protein sequence: CASSISGIQNTEAFF. V and J are TRBV19 and TRBJ1-1; D is undetermined. The CDR3 extends over 15 amino acids. Germline V gene data show CDR1 as LNHDA and CDR2 as SQIVND (reference sequence). Trimming left V 2 bases short and J 1 base short, with 11 bases between.

The chain combines TRBV7-8 with TRBJ1-1, with TRBD1 as a possible D gene (6 bases). V gave up 5 bases and J gave up 1 base, with 14 bases separating them. The CDR3 length is 15 residues. Germline V gene data show CDR1 as SGHVS and CDR2 as FQNEAQ. Here the CDR3 reads CASSPDRTANTEAFF. The CDR3 DNA reads TGTGCCAGCAGCCCTGATAGGACAGCGAACACTGAAGCTTTCTTT.

This sequence joins TRBV28 and TRBJ2-7; 11 bases are a match to TRBD2. The CDR3 is 13 amino acids. The V gene's germline CDR1 is MDHEN and CDR2 SYDVKM. After removal of 4 bases from V and 12 bases from J, the junction contained 8 bases not matched to a gene. The DNA for the CDR3 is TGTGCCAGCAGTTCCCCTACTAGCGGGGGCCCGTACTTC. It encodes CASSSPTSGGPYF.

The CDR3 DNA follows: TGTGCCAGCAGCACAGGACTAGCGGGGAACAATGAGCAGTTCTTC. This encodes CASSTGLAGNNEQFF. The chain joins TRBV5-8 to TRBJ2-1; the match to TRBD2 covers 12 bases. Germline V gene data show CDR1 as SGHTS and CDR2 as YDEGEE. The CDR3 is 15 amino acids. Trimming cost V 4 bases and J 5 bases; bases outside gene matches: 4.

There are many counts of this clone. The rearrangement uses TRBV30 and TRBJ1-5, with 7 bases aligning to TRBD1. The germline V gene has CDR1 GTSNPN and CDR2 SVGIG (reference sequence). The CDR3 length is 13 residues. The J segment lost 5 bases and the V segment lost 4 bases, leaving 5 bases of the junction unmatched. CDR3: CAWNRGSDQPQHF. The CDR3 DNA reads as TGTGCCTGGAACAGGGGTTCGGATCAGCCCCAGCATTTT.

This clone was counted only a few times. This chain links TRBV6-1 with TRBJ2-3; tentatively, D is TRBD2 (6 bases). This CDR3 region has 14 residues. Germline V gene lookup returns CDR1 MNHNS and CDR2 SASEGT. With 7 bases removed from V and 2 bases from J, the gap between germline ends came to 13 bases. The CDR3 DNA follows: TGTGCCAGCAAGGTAGCGGAAGCCACAGATACGCAGTATTTT. Protein product: CASKVAEATDTQYF.

The chain couples TRBV11-2 to TRBJ2-1, with TRBD2 matching over 7 bases. CDR1 SGHAT and CDR2 FQNNGV come from the germline V gene. The CDR3 extends over 13 amino acids. V trimming: 0 bases; J trimming: 10 bases; junction bases outside the gene matches: 3. This chain's CDR3 is CASSLDRAGEQFF. Here the CDR3 DNA reads TGTGCCAGCAGCTTAGATAGAGCGGGGGAGCAGTTCTTC. The full variable domain, completed using reference TRBV11-2 and TRBJ2-1, is EAGVAQSPRYKIIEKRQSVAFWCNPISGHATLYWYQQILGQGPKLLIQFQNNGVVDDSQLPKDRFSAERLKGVDSTLKIQPAKLEDSAVYLCASSLDRAGEQFFGPGTRLTVL.

This clone was counted a few times. This sequence joins TRBV19 and TRBJ1-5; TRBD1 might be the D (5 bases). Germline-derived CDR1 and CDR2 are LNHDA and SQIVND (reference sequence). This CDR3 contains 15 residues. V lost 1 base and J lost 0, with 7 bases in between. The CDR3 is CASSIVTGSNQPQHF. The CDR3, as DNA: TGTGCCAGTAGTATAGTTACAGGTAGCAATCAGCCCCAGCATTTT.

This rearrangement joins TRBV27 to TRBJ2-1; 9 positions agree with TRBD1. Germline-derived CDR1 and CDR2 are MNHEY and SMNVEV (reference sequence). The length of the CDR3 is 15 residues. V shed 5 bases, J shed 4 bases, and the junction held 6 bases outside the gene matches. The CDR3 reads CASSALDRGYNEQFF. The DNA of the CDR3 is TGTGCCAGCAGTGCCTTGGACAGGGGATACAATGAGCAGTTCTTC.

A few counts support this clone. CDR3 sequence reads: CASSKYRGMNTEAFF. The DNA for the CDR3 is TGTGCCAGCAGTAAATACAGGGGCATGAACACTGAAGCTTTCTTT. This chain links TRBV6-1 with TRBJ1-1; TRBD1 matches at 7 bases. Germline CDR1 is MNHNS and CDR2 is SASEGT. The CDR3 has 15 residues. After removal of 5 bases from V and 0 bases from J, the junction contained 6 bases not matched to a gene.

This clone was picked up a small number of times. The CDR3 coding sequence is TGTGCCAGCAGCCCTACGGGGACAGTGAACACTGAAGCTTTCTTT. Translating gives CASSPTGTVNTEAFF. The gene calls are TRBV7-2 and TRBJ1-1; 7 bases align to TRBD1. V lost 5 bases and J lost 0; bases outside the gene matches: 6. CDR3 length equals 15 residues. CDR1 and CDR2 from the germline V gene are SGHTA and FQGNSA.

CDR3 region: CASSWLDSSNTEAFF. The DNA of the CDR3 is TGCGCCAGCAGCTGGCTGGACAGTTCGAACACTGAAGCTTTCTTT. The chain couples TRBV5-1 to TRBJ1-1; perhaps TRBD1 as D (6 bases). This CDR3 is 15 amino acids long. Trimming left V 3 bases short and J 1 base short, with 13 bases between. CDR1 and CDR2 (germline): SGHRS, YFSETQ. Supplemented by reference TRBV5-1 and TRBJ1-1, the full variable domain reads KAGVTQTPRYLIKTRGQQVTLSCSPISGHRSVSWYQQTPGQGLQFLFEYFSETQRNKGNFPGRFSGRQFSNSRSEMNVSTLELGDSALYLCASSWLDSSNTEAFFGQGTRLTVV.

The CDR3 coding sequence is TGCGCCAGCAGCTCCCGGACTGCCTCCTACGAGCAGTACTTC. As protein: CASSSRTASYEQYF. The V call is TRBV5-1, the J call TRBJ2-7; D is possibly TRBD2 (5 bases). This CDR3 has 14 amino acids. Looked up from germline, CDR1 is SGHRS and CDR2 is YFSETQ. V shed 3 bases and J shed 0 bases, with 10 bases lying between them.

The chain joins TRBV11-2 to TRBJ2-7; D is possibly TRBD1 (6 bases). Trimming pared 5 bases from V and 2 bases from J, leaving 10 bases between. The length of the CDR3 is 13 residues. Per the germline V gene, CDR1 is SGHAT and CDR2 is FQNNGV. CDR3 region: CASSRDTAYEQYF. CDR3 in DNA: TGTGCCAGCAGCCGGGACACAGCCTACGAGCAGTACTTC.

The gene calls are TRBV2 and TRBJ1-4; D unclear. This CDR3 spans 11 amino acids. The V gene lost 7 bases and the J gene lost 7 bases, with 7 bases spanning the gap. CDR1 SNHLY and CDR2 FYNNEI come from the germline V gene. CDR3 sequence (DNA): TGTGCCAGCATTCGCGGTGAAAAACTGTTTTTT. It yields the protein CASIRGEKLFF.

V usage is TRBV10-3 and J usage is TRBJ2-7, with D maybe TRBD1 (5 bases). Germline V gene lookup returns CDR1 ENHRY and CDR2 SYGVKD. V lost 0 bases, J lost 12 bases, and 15 bases lay in between. CDR3 length: 13 residues. CDR3 nucleotides: TGTGCCATCAGTGAGTCCCGGACACAGCTGGCGTACTTC. It translates to CAISESRTQLAYF.